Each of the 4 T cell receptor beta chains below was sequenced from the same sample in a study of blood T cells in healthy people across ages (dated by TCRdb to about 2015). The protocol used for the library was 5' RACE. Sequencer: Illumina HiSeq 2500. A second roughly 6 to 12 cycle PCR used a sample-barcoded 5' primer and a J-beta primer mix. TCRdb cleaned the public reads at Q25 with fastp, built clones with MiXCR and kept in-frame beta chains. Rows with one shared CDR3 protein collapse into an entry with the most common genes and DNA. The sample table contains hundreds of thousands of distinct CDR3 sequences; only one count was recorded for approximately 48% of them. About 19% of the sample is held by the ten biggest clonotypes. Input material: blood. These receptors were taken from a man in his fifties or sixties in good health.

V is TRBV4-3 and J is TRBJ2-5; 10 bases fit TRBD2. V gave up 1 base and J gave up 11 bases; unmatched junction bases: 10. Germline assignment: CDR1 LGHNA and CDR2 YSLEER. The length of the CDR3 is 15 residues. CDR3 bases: TGCGCCAGCAGCCAAGTCCTAGCGGGGGCCAATGAGCAGTACTTC. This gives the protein CASSQVLAGANEQYF.

The CDR3 DNA follows: TGCGCCAGCAGCTTACCGCTAGGGGATGAGCAGTTCTTC. This sequence encodes CASSLPLGDEQFF. This chain connects TRBV5-1 to TRBJ2-1; D perhaps matches TRBD1 (5 bases). The CDR3 covers 13 residues. Looked up from germline, CDR1 is SGHRS and CDR2 is YFSETQ. V was shortened by 2 bases and J by 8 bases, with 11 bases between the two germline ends.

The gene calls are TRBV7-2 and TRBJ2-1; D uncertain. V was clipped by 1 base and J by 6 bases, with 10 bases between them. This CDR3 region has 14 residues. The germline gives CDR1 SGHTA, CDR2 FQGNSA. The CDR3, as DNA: TGTGCCAGCAGCTTAGACATGGGTGGCAATGAGCAGTTCTTC. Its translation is CASSLDMGGNEQFF.

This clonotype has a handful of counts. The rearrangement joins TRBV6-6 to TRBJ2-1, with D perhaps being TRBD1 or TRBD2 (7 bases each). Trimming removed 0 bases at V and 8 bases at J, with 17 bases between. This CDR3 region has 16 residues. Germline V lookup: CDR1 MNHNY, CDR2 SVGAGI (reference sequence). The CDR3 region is CASSYSLQGGIHEQFF. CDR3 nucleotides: TGTGCCAGCAGTTACTCCCTCCAGGGGGGGATCCATGAGCAGTTCTTC.